A single sample gave rise to the 27 T cell receptor beta chains below, sequenced in a study of cytomegalovirus exposure and HLA in healthy donors. 60 Vbeta and 13 Jbeta primers were used in PCR. The data were produced by immunoSEQ multiplex PCR, yet TCRdb's version contains in-frame clones alone and is incomplete. The repertoire holds 160,000 or so clones, with 80% as singletons. The sample comprised PBMCs. These TCRs come from a man younger than 35 in good health and CMV-seropositive.

The V and J genes are TRBV6-1 and TRBJ1-2, with D tentatively TRBD1 (6 bases). Between the trimmed V and J ends, which lost 4 bases and 7 bases, there was a span of 16 bases. This CDR3 has 14 residues. Looked up from germline, CDR1 is MNHNS and CDR2 is SASEGT. CDR3 region: CASSATGFSGGYTF. The DNA for the CDR3 is TGTGCCAGCAGTGCTACAGGGTTCAGCGGTGGCTACACCTTC.

This chain uses TRBV23-1 with TRBJ2-3, with D tentatively TRBD1 (5 bases). TRBV23-1 is designated an ORF whose function remains uncertain. The CDR3 has 15 amino acids. V gave up 0 bases and J gave up 1 base, with 8 bases separating them. This CDR3 is CASSQSGRGTDTQYF. The CDR3 nucleotides are TGCGCCAGCAGTCAATCGGGCAGGGGCACAGATACGCAGTATTTT.

The rearrangement uses TRBV18 and TRBJ1-5; a possible D gene is TRBD1 (5 bases). CDR1 is KGHSH, CDR2 LQKENI, per germline. With 3 bases removed from V and 7 bases from J, the gap between germline ends came to 13 bases. The CDR3 is made up of 14 amino acids. CDR3 sequence reads: CASSPPGRGQPQHF. The CDR3 DNA reads TGTGCCAGCTCACCCCCGGGGAGGGGACAGCCCCAGCATTTT.

This sequence joins TRBV7-9 and TRBJ2-1; D not resolved. The V and J ends lost 5 bases and 6 bases respectively, with 20 bases between them. Germline V gives CDR1 SEHNR, CDR2 FQNEAQ (reference sequence). This CDR3 is built from 16 residues. The CDR3: CASSPFGGPFPNEQFF. The CDR3 DNA reads as TGTGCCAGCAGCCCTTTCGGTGGTCCCTTTCCCAATGAGCAGTTCTTC.

The chain has TRBV6-1 and TRBJ1-1; D uncertain. The V end was cut by 4 bases, the J end by 2 bases, with 14 bases between. Germline loops: CDR1 MNHNS, CDR2 SASEGT. The CDR3 totals 15 residues. The CDR3 here is CASSVIPSGNTEAFF. CDR3 nucleotides: TGTGCCAGCAGTGTCATTCCTTCGGGAAACACTGAAGCTTTCTTT.

This clone showed up just once. V and J are TRBV27 and TRBJ2-3; 8 bases are shared with TRBD2. CDR1 is MNHEY and CDR2 is SMNVEV in the germline V gene (reference sequence). This CDR3 region has 14 residues. V shed 6 bases, J shed 4 bases, and the junction held 6 bases outside the gene matches. CDR3 DNA sequence: TGTGCCAGCAGACAAGCTAGCGGGTCAGATACGCAGTATTTT. It is translated as CASRQASGSDTQYF.

The CDR3 region is CASSIEVASDGAFF. In DNA form, the CDR3 reads TGTGCCAGTAGTATAGAGGTCGCCAGTGACGGGGCTTTCTTT. The J gene is TRBJ1-1, the V gene TRBV19; D is unclear. Trimming stripped 0 bases from V and 11 bases from J, with 16 bases between. This CDR3 spans 14 amino acids. Germline-derived CDR1 and CDR2 are LNHDA and SQIVND (reference sequence).

The genes are TRBV19 and TRBJ1-5; 8 nucleotides align to TRBD1. The junction had 7 bases not matched to a gene; V was cut back by 6 bases and J by 3 bases. This CDR3 is 15 amino acids long. CDR1 is LNHDA and CDR2 is SQIVND in the germline V gene (reference sequence). The CDR3 coding sequence is TGTGCCAGTAGCCCCGGGACAGGCCTCAATCAGCCCCAGCATTTT. This codes for CASSPGTGLNQPQHF. The full variable domain, completed using reference TRBV19 and TRBJ1-5, is DGGITQSPKYLFRKEGQNVTLSCEQNLNHDAMYWYRQDPGQGLRLIYYSQIVNDFQKGDIAEGYSVSREKKESFPLTVTSAQKNPTAFYLCASSPGTGLNQPQHFGDGTRLSIL.

The V gene is TRBV7-8, the J gene TRBJ1-5; possible D gene TRBD1, 6 bases. The V and J ends lost 7 bases and 0 bases respectively, with 25 bases between them. This CDR3 is 19 amino acids long. Looked up from germline, CDR1 is SGHVS and CDR2 is FQNEAQ. CDR3 protein: CASTIGQKALKDSNQPQHF. The DNA for the CDR3 is TGTGCCAGCACCATAGGACAGAAAGCCCTAAAAGATAGCAATCAGCCCCAGCATTTT.

This chain connects TRBV18 to TRBJ2-5, with 7 bases that match TRBD1. This CDR3 contains 15 residues. Germline trimming cut 3 bases from V and 5 bases from J; bases unmatched to any gene: 9. In germline, CDR1 is KGHSH, CDR2 LQKENI. The DNA for the CDR3 is TGTGCCAGCTCACCTTACAGGGGATCTGAGGAGACCCAGTACTTC. Its protein product is CASSPYRGSEETQYF.

The chain carries TRBV6-6 and TRBJ2-5; 12 bases are shared with TRBD1. V was clipped by 5 bases and J by 10 bases; unmatched bases: 8. The CDR3 has 14 residues. From germline, CDR1 is MNHNY and CDR2 SVGAGI (reference sequence). CDR3 region: CASSLRDRGPDQYF. CDR3 DNA: TGTGCCAGCAGTCTCCGGGACAGGGGGCCAGACCAGTACTTC.

This chain links TRBV5-1 with TRBJ2-1, with 12 bases matching TRBD2. The V and J ends lost 3 bases and 6 bases, in that order; junction bases with no gene match: 4. The CDR3 loop spans 15 amino acids. Germline loops: CDR1 SGHRS, CDR2 YFSETQ. The chain's CDR3 is CASSSTSGSTNEQFF. The CDR3 DNA follows: TGCGCCAGCAGCTCGACTAGCGGGAGTACCAATGAGCAGTTCTTC.

The chain couples TRBV27 to TRBJ2-7; 9 nucleotides agree with TRBD2. After removal of 0 bases from V and 0 bases from J, the junction contained 3 bases not matched to a gene. CDR3 size: 16 residues. CDR1 and CDR2 (germline): MNHEY, SMNVEV (reference sequence). In DNA form, the CDR3 reads TGTGCCAGCAGTTTATCCGGACTAGCGTTCTCCTACGAGCAGTACTTC. It specifies CASSLSGLAFSYEQYF.

V usage is TRBV6-6 and J usage is TRBJ1-2; 7 positions match TRBD1. This CDR3 is 13 amino acids long. V trimming: 5 bases; J trimming: 5 bases; junction bases outside the gene matches: 5. Germline CDR1 MNHNY, CDR2 SVGAGI (reference sequence). DNA of the CDR3: TGTGCCAGCAGTCCGGGGACAGTGTATGGCTACACCTTC. This codes for CASSPGTVYGYTF.

The rearrangement joins TRBV5-4 to TRBJ1-1; TRBD1 might be the D (5 bases). CDR3 length: 14 residues. V lost 1 base and J 0 bases, leaving 7 bases between the germline ends. Germline lookup yields CDR1 SGHNT and CDR2 YYREEE (reference sequence). The CDR3 is CASSLKGMNTEAFF. The CDR3 coding sequence is TGTGCCAGCAGCTTGAAGGGGATGAACACTGAAGCTTTCTTT.

The J gene is TRBJ2-5, the V gene TRBV7-6; 11 positions match TRBD2. The ends lost 5 bases at V and 5 bases at J; junction bases unmatched: 10. CDR1 and CDR2 (germline): SGHVS, FNYEAQ. The CDR3 is 16 amino acids. CDR3 protein: CASSSSGRGVGETQYF. CDR3 bases: TGTGCCAGCAGCAGTAGCGGGAGGGGAGTGGGGGAGACCCAGTACTTC.

This chain joins TRBV5-4 and TRBJ1-1; 8 nucleotides align to TRBD1. This CDR3 is built from 16 residues. Germline trimming cut 0 bases from V and 5 bases from J; bases unmatched to any gene: 9. Germline values: CDR1 SGHNT, CDR2 YYREEE (reference sequence). In nucleotides, the CDR3 is TGTGCCAGCAGCTTGGGTGACAGGGGCGCAAGGACTGAAGCTTTCTTT. Translating it yields CASSLGDRGARTEAFF.

This clone occurred a few times. The chain combines TRBV6-1 with TRBJ2-3, with 7 bases matching TRBD1. Germline-derived CDR1 and CDR2 are MNHNS and SASEGT. V dropped 6 bases and J dropped 1; count of bases not matched to a gene: 4. The CDR3 extends over 14 amino acids. The CDR3 loop reads CASSPQGRTDTQYF. The CDR3 bases are TGTGCCAGCAGCCCACAGGGGCGCACAGATACGCAGTATTTT.

This chain joins TRBV10-1 and TRBJ1-2; TRBD1 might be the D (5 bases). Per the germline V gene, CDR1 is WNHNN and CDR2 is SYGVQD (reference sequence). Trimming stripped 3 bases from V and 8 bases from J, with 28 bases between. The CDR3 spans 18 residues. This chain's CDR3 is CASSERIALGEVGKGYTF. DNA of the CDR3: TGCGCCAGCAGTGAAAGAATCGCGTTGGGGGAGGTCGGAAAGGGCTACACCTTC.

The V and J genes are TRBV2 and TRBJ1-4; no reliable D call. V shed 6 bases and J shed 4 bases, with 12 bases lying between them. Germline values: CDR1 SNHLY, CDR2 FYNNEI. This CDR3 region has 14 residues. In DNA form, the CDR3 reads TGTGCCAGCAGGGCCATGGGAGGTAATGAAAAACTGTTTTTT. Amino acids: CASRAMGGNEKLFF.

This clone came up once. The chain links TRBV29-1 to TRBJ2-5, with a weak D call TRBD2 (6 bases). The last part of the DNA fits TRBJ2-7 better; the J call may be wrong. The CDR3 is 13 residues long. Germline assignment: CDR1 SQVTM and CDR2 ANQGSEA. The CDR3 DNA follows: TGCAGCGTTGGCCTAGCGACCGGATACGAGCAGTACTTC. Its translation is CSVGLATGYEQYF.

This chain connects TRBV6-5 to TRBJ1-6, with 9 bases fitting TRBD1. The germline CDR1 and CDR2 sequences are MNHEY and SVGAGI. This CDR3 has 15 residues. Trimming took 6 bases from V and 7 from J; bases not matched to a gene: 7. The CDR3 nucleotides are TGTGCCAGCAGCTCCCTTGGGACAGGGAATTCACCCCTCCACTTT. It encodes CASSSLGTGNSPLHF.

This clone has a handful of counts. This chain joins TRBV19 and TRBJ2-4, with TRBD1 as a possible D gene (5 bases). The CDR3 runs to 15 residues. V was trimmed by 1 base and J by 5 bases, leaving 12 bases between them. Germline CDR1 is LNHDA and CDR2 is SQIVND (reference sequence). CDR3 DNA: TGTGCCAGTAGTATAGCTCCAGGGCTCCAAAACATTCAGTACTTC. It encodes CASSIAPGLQNIQYF.

The J gene is TRBJ1-4, the V gene TRBV7-2; D gene unclear. Germline loops: CDR1 SGHTA, CDR2 FQGNSA. Trimming removed 2 bases at V and 5 bases at J, with 9 bases between. This CDR3 comprises 14 residues. The CDR3 DNA sequence: TGTGCCAGCAGCTTACGGTCATCAAATGAAAAACTGTTTTTT. It encodes CASSLRSSNEKLFF.

V is TRBV11-2 and J is TRBJ1-6; tentative D call: TRBD1 (6 bases). Germline assignment: CDR1 SGHAT and CDR2 FQNNGV. V lost 4 bases and J 7 bases, leaving 26 bases between the germline ends. The CDR3 spans 19 residues. CDR3 residues: CASSSSPGQAVRYNSPLHF. DNA for the CDR3: TGTGCCAGCAGCTCATCACCGGGACAAGCAGTTCGTTACAATTCACCCCTCCACTTT.

The chain couples TRBV27 to TRBJ2-7, with TRBD1 as a possible D gene (5 bases). In germline, CDR1 is MNHEY, CDR2 SMNVEV (reference sequence). This CDR3 has 13 residues. Trimming left V 5 bases short and J 3 bases short, with 11 bases between. The CDR3 region has the DNA TGTGCCAGCAGTCAGGGAAATTTCTACGAGCAGTACTTC. Its translation: CASSQGNFYEQYF.

The chain joins TRBV6-5 to TRBJ1-2; 8 bases are shared with TRBD1. The CDR3 covers 14 residues. The V segment lost 2 bases and the J segment 3 bases; nucleotides outside the gene matches: 2. Germline loops: CDR1 MNHEY, CDR2 SVGAGI. CDR3 in amino acids: CASSYRQGHYGYTF. Here the CDR3 DNA reads TGTGCCAGCAGTTACCGACAGGGGCACTATGGCTACACCTTC.